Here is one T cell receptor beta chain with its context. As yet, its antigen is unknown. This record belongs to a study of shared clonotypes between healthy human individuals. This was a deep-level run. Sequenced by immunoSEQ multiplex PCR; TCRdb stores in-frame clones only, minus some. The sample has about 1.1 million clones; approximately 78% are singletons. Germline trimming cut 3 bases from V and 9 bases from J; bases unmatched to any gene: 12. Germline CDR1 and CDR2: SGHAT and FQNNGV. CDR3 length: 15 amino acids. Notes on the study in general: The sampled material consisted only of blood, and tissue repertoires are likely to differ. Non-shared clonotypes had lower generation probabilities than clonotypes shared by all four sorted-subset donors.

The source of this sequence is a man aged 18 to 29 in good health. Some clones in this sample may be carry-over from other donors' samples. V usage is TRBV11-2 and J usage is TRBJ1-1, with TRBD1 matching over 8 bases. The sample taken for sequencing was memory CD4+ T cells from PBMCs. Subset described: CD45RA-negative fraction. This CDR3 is CASSFGQGAPAKAFF. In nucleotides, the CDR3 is TGTGCCAGCAGCTTCGGGCAGGGGGCTCCTGCAAAAGCTTTCTTT.